These 25 T cell receptor beta chains were sequenced from one sample in a study of beta chain features in type 1 diabetes. Expressed TCRB transcripts were sequenced after all isolated RNA was converted to cDNA. This table comes from immunoSEQ multiplex PCR, and its TCRdb copy is limited to in-frame clones, with some not included. The table includes roughly 150,000 clones, over 8.5% detected once. Sequences were obtained from central memory CD4+ T cells from blood. The receptor set was obtained from a man between 18 and 29 years old in good health.

This clone was recorded a few times. This rearrangement joins TRBV7-9 to TRBJ2-1; D remains ambiguous. From germline, CDR1 is SEHNR and CDR2 FQNEAQ (reference sequence). With 3 bases removed from V and 13 bases from J, the gap between germline ends came to 10 bases. The length of the CDR3 is 11 residues. Here the CDR3 reads CASSFAYLQFF. CDR3 DNA sequence: TGTGCCAGCAGCTTCGCTTATCTTCAGTTCTTC.

The chain links TRBV6-5 to TRBJ2-7, with 9 positions matching TRBD1. Trimming took 0 bases from V and 1 from J; bases not matched to a gene: 4. CDR1 is MNHEY, CDR2 SVGAGI, per germline. The CDR3 has 16 amino acids. CDR3 in amino acids: CASSYSYGTGSYEQYF. The CDR3 DNA follows: TGTGCCAGCAGTTACTCGTATGGGACAGGGTCCTACGAGCAGTACTTC.

V usage is TRBV30 and J usage is TRBJ1-3; D may be TRBD1 (5 bases). Looked up from germline, CDR1 is GTSNPN and CDR2 is SVGIG (reference sequence). The germline V and J ends were trimmed by 0 bases and 0 bases, with 24 bases remaining between them. CDR3 length equals 20 residues. The CDR3, as DNA: TGTGCCTGGAGTGTATGGAGTAGTATTACAGGCCTTCCCTCTGGAAACACCATATATTTT. Residues: CAWSVWSSITGLPSGNTIYF.

CDR3 nucleotide sequence: TGTGCCAGCAGTGTGGGGACTAGCACAGATACGCAGTATTTT. It encodes CASSVGTSTDTQYF. The chain employs TRBV2 and TRBJ2-3; D is possibly TRBD2 (6 bases). Germline assignment: CDR1 SNHLY and CDR2 FYNNEI. The CDR3 covers 14 residues. Deletions cut 4 bases from V and 0 bases from J, with 8 bases between.

The chain links TRBV6-5 to TRBJ2-5, with D perhaps matching TRBD1 (6 bases). The V and J ends lost 0 bases and 7 bases respectively, with 15 bases between them. The CDR3 is 15 residues long. Germline V CDR1 and CDR2: MNHEY, SVGAGI. The CDR3 sequence is CASSYSRQVPGTQYF. The CDR3 DNA sequence: TGTGCCAGCAGTTACTCCCGACAGGTACCGGGGACCCAGTACTTC.

This clone was counted between two and nine times. The V gene is TRBV7-9, the J gene TRBJ2-3; D perhaps matches TRBD2 (5 bases). CDR1 SEHNR and CDR2 FQNEAQ come from the germline V gene (reference sequence). CDR3 size: 17 residues. Between the trimmed V and J ends, which lost 0 bases and 1 base, there was a span of 14 bases. The CDR3, as DNA: TGTGCCAGCAGCTTAGCAACGGTAGCGCTTCGCACAGATACGCAGTATTTT. This sequence encodes CASSLATVALRTDTQYF. The complete variable domain, with remaining parts taken from reference TRBV7-9 and TRBJ2-3, reads DTGVSQNPRHKITKRGQNVTFRCDPISEHNRLYWYRQTLGQGPEFLTYFQNEAQLEKSRLLSDRFSAERPKGSFSTLEIQRTEQGDSAMYLCASSLATVALRTDTQYFGPGTRLTVL.

The J gene is TRBJ1-3, the V gene TRBV10-3, with TRBD1 as a possible D gene (6 bases). Germline loops: CDR1 ENHRY, CDR2 SYGVKD. The CDR3 has 14 amino acids. Trimming removed 10 bases at V and 2 bases at J, with 15 bases between. The CDR3 region is CASTTGFAGNTIYF. The CDR3 DNA reads as TGTGCCAGCACCACAGGGTTCGCTGGAAACACCATATATTTT.

This clone has just a few counts. The J gene is TRBJ2-4, the V gene TRBV19; tentatively, D is TRBD1 (8 bases). Looked up from germline, CDR1 is LNHDA and CDR2 is SQIVND (reference sequence). The CDR3 contains 21 residues. With 7 bases removed from V and 0 bases from J, the gap between germline ends came to 31 bases. Here the CDR3 reads CASKGGGQGGGLSIAKNIQYF. CDR3 coding DNA: TGTGCCAGTAAAGGTGGAGGACAGGGCGGGGGTCTGAGCATAGCCAAAAACATTCAGTACTTC.

V and J are TRBV30 and TRBJ1-3, with TRBD1 identical over 9 bases. Germline assignment: CDR1 GTSNPN and CDR2 SVGIG (reference sequence). With 3 bases clipped from V and 4 bases from J, the junction kept 4 bases outside the gene matches. This CDR3 comprises 14 residues. The CDR3 DNA is TGTGCCTGGAGGGGACAGGGCGCAGGAAACACCATATATTTT. Translated: CAWRGQGAGNTIYF.

The rearrangement joins TRBV19 to TRBJ2-2, with a weak D call TRBD2 (6 bases). V gave up 2 bases and J gave up 6 bases, with 7 bases separating them. This CDR3 contains 13 residues. Looked up from germline, CDR1 is LNHDA and CDR2 is SQIVND (reference sequence). This CDR3 is CASSISGAGELFF. The DNA of the CDR3 is TGTGCCAGTAGTATATCGGGAGCCGGGGAGCTGTTTTTT.

J is TRBJ1-3 and V is TRBV11-3; no definite D call. The CDR3 contains 13 residues. Germline-derived CDR1 and CDR2 are SGHNT and YENEEA. The germline V and J ends were trimmed by 4 bases and 2 bases, with 6 bases remaining between them. CDR3 amino acids: CASSSTTGNTIYF. The CDR3 nucleotides are TGTGCCAGCAGCTCGACGACTGGAAACACCATATATTTT. Full variable domain (outside the CDR3, taken from reference TRBV11-3 and TRBJ1-3): EAGVVQSPRYKIIEKKQPVAFWCNPISGHNTLYWYLQNLGQGPELLIRYENEEAVDDSQLPKDRFSAERLKGVDSTLKIQPAELGDSAVYLCASSSTTGNTIYFGEGSWLTVV.

This clone was recorded a few times. The chain carries TRBV5-4 and TRBJ2-7; 9 bases agree with TRBD1. The CDR3 is 15 amino acids. Germline V lookup: CDR1 SGHNT, CDR2 YYREEE (reference sequence). V was pared by 3 bases and J by 1 base, with 5 bases of the junction left unmatched. DNA of the CDR3: TGTGCCAGCAGCTCCCTGGGACAGGGATCCTACGAGCAGTACTTC. Residues: CASSSLGQGSYEQYF.

This sequence joins TRBV5-1 and TRBJ1-1; D may be TRBD1 (6 bases). The germline V gene encodes CDR1 SGHRS and CDR2 YFSETQ. The CDR3 runs to 14 residues. The germline V and J ends were trimmed by 4 bases and 2 bases, with 12 bases remaining between them. CDR3: CASSPAGANTEAFF. In DNA, the CDR3 is TGCGCCAGCAGCCCGGCGGGGGCCAACACTGAAGCTTTCTTT.

This clone was detected only a few times. V is TRBV28 and J is TRBJ1-1; tentatively, D is TRBD1 (5 bases). The CDR3 is 15 amino acids. CDR1 and CDR2 (germline): MDHEN, SYDVKM. The V gene lost 4 bases and the J gene lost 1 base, with 13 bases spanning the gap. The CDR3, as DNA: TGTGCCAGCAGTTCCCCGGGGGGGAAGAACACTGAAGCTTTCTTT. Translating gives CASSSPGGKNTEAFF.

The chain couples TRBV7-8 to TRBJ2-5; D perhaps matches TRBD1 (5 bases). There are 13 residues in the CDR3. Germline assignment: CDR1 SGHVS and CDR2 FQNEAQ. Trimming removed 0 bases from V and 13 bases from J, with 15 bases in between. In nucleotides, the CDR3 is TGTGCCAGCAGCTTAGCGCAGGGCGTTACGGGGTACTTC. Translating gives CASSLAQGVTGYF.

The rearrangement joins TRBV4-1 to TRBJ2-1, with TRBD2 matching 7 bases. Germline V gene data show CDR1 as MGHRA and CDR2 as YSYEKL. Trimming cost V 0 bases and J 0 bases; bases outside gene matches: 2. This CDR3 has 16 amino acids. CDR3 in DNA: TGCGCCAGCAGCCAAGATTGGACTAGCTCCTACAATGAGCAGTTCTTC. It codes for CASSQDWTSSYNEQFF.

The chain links TRBV14 to TRBJ2-5, with D possibly matching TRBD2 (7 bases). This CDR3 region has 19 residues. CDR1 and CDR2 (germline): SGHDN, FVKESK. Between the trimmed V and J ends, which lost 3 bases and 2 bases, there was a span of 25 bases. The CDR3 region has the DNA TGTGCCAGCAGCCATGGATTCTCCCACGGGGGGCCTGGACAAGAGACCCAGTACTTC. Translated, it gives CASSHGFSHGGPGQETQYF.

CDR3 loop: CASSPAGRTNEQFF. In nucleotides, the CDR3 is TGTGCCAGCAGCCCAGCGGGACGGACGAATGAGCAGTTCTTC. The chain has TRBV7-3 and TRBJ2-1; 7 positions agree with TRBD2. Germline loops: CDR1 SGHTA, CDR2 FQGTGA. V dropped 5 bases and J dropped 7; count of bases not matched to a gene: 8. The CDR3 extends over 14 amino acids.

In its sample, this clone was seen a few times. V is TRBV7-2 and J is TRBJ2-2; D not resolved. The CDR3 is made up of 17 amino acids. Trimming took 2 bases from V and 4 from J, leaving 17 bases between them. In germline, CDR1 is SGHTA, CDR2 FQGNSA. The CDR3 protein is CASSLRSSSLSTGELFF. The CDR3 DNA reads TGTGCCAGCAGCTTACGCAGCTCCTCGTTATCCACCGGGGAGCTGTTTTTT.

This clone is deemed medium-sized. V is TRBV2 and J is TRBJ2-7; either TRBD1 or TRBD2 may fit D (5 bases each). The CDR3 spans 11 residues. CDR1 and CDR2 from the germline V gene are SNHLY and FYNNEI. Deletions cut 8 bases from V and 3 bases from J, with 8 bases between. The CDR3 coding sequence is TGTGCCAGCCGGGACGTCTACGAGCAGTACTTC. Residues: CASRDVYEQYF.

There are a few counts of this clone. For the CDR3, the DNA is TGTGCCAGCGGGCTAATGGGGAATCAGCCCCAGCATTTT. This encodes CASGLMGNQPQHF. V is TRBV13 and J is TRBJ1-5; D unresolved. V was cut by 8 bases and J by 4 bases, with 12 bases left in between. Germline V CDR1 and CDR2: PRHDT, FYEKMQ (reference sequence). The CDR3 has 13 amino acids.

The V gene is TRBV4-2, the J gene TRBJ2-7, with D perhaps TRBD1 (6 bases). V was cut by 9 bases and J by 6 bases, with 21 bases left in between. The CDR3 covers 14 residues. Germline V gene sequence: CDR1 LGHNA, CDR2 YNFKEQ. The CDR3 here is CASNNRESPREQYF. As DNA, the CDR3 is TGTGCCAGTAACAACAGGGAATCTCCCCGCGAGCAGTACTTC.

This clone was detected a few times. The V gene is TRBV2, the J gene TRBJ1-2; D is uncertain. Germline V lookup: CDR1 SNHLY, CDR2 FYNNEI. V lost 3 bases and J lost 4, with 9 bases in between. The CDR3 is 13 residues long. The CDR3 reads CASSDQKLYGYTF. As DNA, the CDR3 is TGTGCCAGCAGTGATCAGAAACTCTATGGCTACACCTTC.

The chain employs TRBV4-3 and TRBJ1-1; TRBD1 is a possible D gene (5 bases). V lost 4 bases and J 1 base, leaving 7 bases between the germline ends. Germline-derived CDR1 and CDR2 are LGHNA and YSLEER. This CDR3 region has 13 residues. CDR3 residues: CASSLGTNTEAFF. The CDR3 DNA follows: TGCGCCAGCAGCCTCGGGACGAACACTGAAGCTTTCTTT.

CDR3 coding DNA: TGTGCCAGCAGCAAACAGACCCTAGCGGGAGGGGCAGATACGCAGTATTTT. Translated, it gives CASSKQTLAGGADTQYF. This rearrangement joins TRBV9 to TRBJ2-3, with 12 bases fitting TRBD2. CDR3 length: 17 amino acids. The ends lost 4 bases at V and 4 bases at J; junction bases unmatched: 10. The germline V gene encodes CDR1 SGDLS and CDR2 YYNGEE.